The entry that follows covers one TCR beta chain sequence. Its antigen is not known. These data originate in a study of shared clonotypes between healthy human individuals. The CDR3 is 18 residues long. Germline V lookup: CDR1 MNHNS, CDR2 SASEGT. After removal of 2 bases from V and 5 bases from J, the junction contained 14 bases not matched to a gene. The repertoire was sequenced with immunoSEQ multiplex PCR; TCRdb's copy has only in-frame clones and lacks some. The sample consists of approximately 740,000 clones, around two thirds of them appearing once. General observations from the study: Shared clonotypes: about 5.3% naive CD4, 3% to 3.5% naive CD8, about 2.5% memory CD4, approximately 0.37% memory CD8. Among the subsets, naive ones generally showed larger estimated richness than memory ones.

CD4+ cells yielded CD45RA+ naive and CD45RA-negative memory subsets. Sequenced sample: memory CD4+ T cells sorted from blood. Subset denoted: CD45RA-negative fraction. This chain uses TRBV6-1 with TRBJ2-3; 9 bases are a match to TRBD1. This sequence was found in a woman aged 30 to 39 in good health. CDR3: CASSETRVRQGVGDTQYF. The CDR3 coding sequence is TGTGCCAGCAGTGAAACCCGGGTCCGACAGGGGGTGGGAGATACGCAGTATTTT.